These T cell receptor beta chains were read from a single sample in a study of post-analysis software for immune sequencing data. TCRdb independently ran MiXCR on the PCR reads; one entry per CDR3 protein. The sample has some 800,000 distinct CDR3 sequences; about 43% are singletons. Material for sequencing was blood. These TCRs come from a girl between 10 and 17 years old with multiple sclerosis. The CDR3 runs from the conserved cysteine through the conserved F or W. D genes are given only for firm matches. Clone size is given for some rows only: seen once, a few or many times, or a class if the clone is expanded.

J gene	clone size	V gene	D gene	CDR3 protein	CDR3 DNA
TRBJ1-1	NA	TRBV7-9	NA	CASSPGGGEFAGAFF	TGTGCCAGCAGCCCCGGGGGGGGAGAGTTCGCGGGAGCTTTCTTT
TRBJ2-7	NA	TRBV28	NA	CASTGGRRRNSYEQYF	TGTGCCAGCACAGGGGGGAGACGGAGGAACTCCTACGAGCAGTACTTC
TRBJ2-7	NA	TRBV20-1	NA	CSADPGLSSYEQYF	TGCAGTGCTGACCCGGGTCTGAGCTCCTACGAGCAGTACTTC
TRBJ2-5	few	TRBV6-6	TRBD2	CASSYSGLAGNQETQYF	TGTGCCAGCAGTTACTCCGGACTAGCGGGAAACCAAGAGACCCAGTACTTC
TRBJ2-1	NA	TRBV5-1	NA	CASSLTGTANNEQFF	TGCGCCAGCAGCTTGACCGGGACGGCGAACAATGAGCAGTTCTTC
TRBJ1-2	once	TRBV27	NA	CASSFIRELNYGYTF	TGTGCCAGCAGTTTTATAAGGGAATTGAATTATGGCTACACCTTC
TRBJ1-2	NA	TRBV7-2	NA	CASSRLQTERYGYTF	TGTGCCAGCAGCAGGCTACAGACAGAACGATATGGCTACACCTTC
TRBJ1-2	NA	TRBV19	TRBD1	CASTLQGETLYGYTF	TGTGCCAGCACCCTACAGGGGGAGACCCTTTATGGCTACACCTTC
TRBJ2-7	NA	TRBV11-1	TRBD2	CASSYGVLAGDQQYF	TGTGCCAGCAGCTACGGGGTGCTAGCGGGAGATCAGCAGTACTTC
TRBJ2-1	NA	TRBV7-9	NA	CASSPRGGSGEQFF	TGTGCCAGCAGCCCTCGGGGAGGCTCTGGTGAGCAGTTCTTC
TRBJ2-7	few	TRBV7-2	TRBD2	CASSLAGGPHEQYF	TGTGCCAGCAGTTTAGCGGGAGGGCCACACGAGCAGTACTTC